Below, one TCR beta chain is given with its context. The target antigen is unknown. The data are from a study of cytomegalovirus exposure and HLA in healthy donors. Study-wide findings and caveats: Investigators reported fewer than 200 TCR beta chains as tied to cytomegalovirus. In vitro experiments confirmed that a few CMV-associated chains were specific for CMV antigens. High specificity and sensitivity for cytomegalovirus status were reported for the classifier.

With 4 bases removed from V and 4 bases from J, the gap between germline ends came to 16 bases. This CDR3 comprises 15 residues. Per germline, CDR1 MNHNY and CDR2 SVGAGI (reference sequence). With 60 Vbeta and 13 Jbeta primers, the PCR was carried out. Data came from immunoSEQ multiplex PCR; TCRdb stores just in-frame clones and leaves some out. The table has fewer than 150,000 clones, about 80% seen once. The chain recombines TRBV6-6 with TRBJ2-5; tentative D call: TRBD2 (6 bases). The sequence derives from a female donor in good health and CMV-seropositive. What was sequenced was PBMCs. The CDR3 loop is CASSSGGTSIETQYF. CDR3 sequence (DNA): TGTGCCAGCAGTTCCGGGGGAACGTCAATAGAGACCCAGTACTTC.